This T cell receptor (beta chain) was identified in a study of cytomegalovirus exposure and HLA in healthy donors. Study outcomes and limitations: TCR beta sequences numbering some 17,000 were associated with HLA alleles at 0.05 false discovery rate in a later analysis. Relative to equally common others, HLA-associated TCR beta chains showed greater clonal expansion in a later analysis.

The ends lost 5 bases at V and 0 bases at J; junction bases unmatched: 4. The germline V gene encodes CDR1 LNHNV and CDR2 YYDKDF (reference sequence). The CDR3 totals 14 residues. Primers included in the PCR were 60 Vbeta and 13 Jbeta primers. Assay: immunoSEQ multiplex PCR; the TCRdb copy retains only in-frame clones and omits some. The sample includes more than 85,000 clones, 73% seen only once; the top ten take roughly 8%. Points on this clone: Its antigen is still unknown.

Sequencing input: PBMCs. The chain recombines TRBV15 with TRBJ2-7; 7 bases match TRBD1. The source of this sequence is a man aged 40-55 years in good health and CMV-seronegative. The CDR3 coding sequence is TGTGCCACCAGCCTGGGACAGACCTCCTACGAGCAGTACTTC. Its protein is CATSLGQTSYEQYF.